This TCR beta chain was documented in a study of T-cell memory formation after mild COVID-19 (dated by TCRdb to about 2021). Notes on the research overall: Most TCR sequence clusters were specific to one of the two donors. The cohort was made up of two young adult volunteers, one female and one male, who were previously healthy. Longitudinal TCRalpha and TCRbeta repertoire sequencing tracked T-cell clones expanding and contracting after mild COVID-19 in a couple of donors.

This sample was sequenced with an Illumina NovaSeq 6000. TCRalpha and TCRbeta cDNA libraries were built by 5'RACE with constant-segment primers, adding sample barcodes and unique molecular identifiers. RNA was extracted from every sample with Trizol reagent. The libraries were amplified in two PCR steps, and the second step added a second sample barcode and Illumina TruSeq adapters. The libraries were sequenced on an Illumina NovaSeq using 2 x 150 bp paired-end reads. The authors' analysis ran thus. The reads were demultiplexed and collapsed into UMI-guided consensus sequences using migec v1.2.7. With mixcr v2.1.11, UMI consensuses were aligned to TRA and TRB V and J templates and assembled into clonotypes. A clonotype was counted as expanded or contracted only if both edgeR and NoisET called the change significant, with noise models trained on biological replicates. For edgeR calls, a false discovery rate-adjusted p below 0.01 and a log2 fold-change threshold of 1 were applied. As an exploratory analysis of dynamics, max-normalized trajectories of the 1000 most abundant clonotypes were examined by PCA with hierarchical clustering. Separately sequenced CD4+ and CD8+ repertoires were used to assign the CD4 or CD8 phenotype of responding clones. TCRdb applied fastp at Q25 and MiXCR to the public reads, then kept only in-frame beta chains. Rows are unified per CDR3 protein, each entry keeping the most common DNA and genes. The V and J calls were determined by TCRdb, not by the authors. The sample data list about 560,000 distinct CDR3 sequences, and roughly 17% of these were observed just once. The ten biggest clones cover roughly 7.8% of the sample.

Findings and caveats that apply to the study as a whole: Some responding clones were found in pre-infection memory, which suggests that pre-existing cross-reactive memory T cells took part in the SARS-CoV-2 response. Balanced CD4/CD8 phenotypes were observed for clones contracting from day 15 to 85, whereas a bias towards CD4+ was observed for a second wave of clones expanding from day 15 to 37. SARS-CoV-2 specificity was not confirmed for the second-wave clones peaking on day 37. Contracting CD4+ clones were found mainly in CM and EM memory subsets, while CD8+ clones were enriched in EMRA. Only a couple of mild cases were covered by the study, and larger cohorts that include severe cases with pre-infection samples were considered necessary.

This clonotype was seen repeatedly, ten times or more. The specificity of this receptor is unknown. Base qualities are not recorded, but no much larger clone differs from it by a single base. PBMCs were isolated by Ficoll-Paque density gradient centrifugation. Here V drops 6 bases and J drops 6 bases, and the junction holds 9 bases not matched to any gene. The CDR3 contains 15 residues, cysteine and phenylalanine counted. Only the CDR3 portion is preserved as DNA: 45 bases, with reading frame beginning at the first base. The V and J genes are TRBV12-3 or TRBV12-4 and TRBJ1-5; 9 central bases correspond to TRBD1. The receptor's source is an adult woman who had mild COVID-19 (a few samples of this study predate the infection). The sample titles of this study are shuffled in the database, so cell type and time point are left out; the donor was told from shared clones. Sequences were obtained from PBMCs or a T cell subset sorted from them (not recorded which). This receptor carries the CDR3 CASRFRTGAGQPQHF. The nucleotides read TGTGCCAGCAGATTCCGGACAGGGGCCGGTCAGCCCCAGCATTTT.